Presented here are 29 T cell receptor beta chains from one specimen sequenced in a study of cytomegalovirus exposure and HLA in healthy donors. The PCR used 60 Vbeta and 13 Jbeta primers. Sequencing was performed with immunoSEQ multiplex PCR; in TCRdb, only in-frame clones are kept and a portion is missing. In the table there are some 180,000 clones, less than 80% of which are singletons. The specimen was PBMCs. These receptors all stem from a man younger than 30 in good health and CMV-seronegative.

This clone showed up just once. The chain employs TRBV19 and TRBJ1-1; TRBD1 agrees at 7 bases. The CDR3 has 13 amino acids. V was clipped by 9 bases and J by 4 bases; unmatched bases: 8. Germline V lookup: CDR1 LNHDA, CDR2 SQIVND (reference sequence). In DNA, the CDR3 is TGTGCCAGCGGGAGGGGGCTAGGCACTGAAGCTTTCTTT. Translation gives CASGRGLGTEAFF.

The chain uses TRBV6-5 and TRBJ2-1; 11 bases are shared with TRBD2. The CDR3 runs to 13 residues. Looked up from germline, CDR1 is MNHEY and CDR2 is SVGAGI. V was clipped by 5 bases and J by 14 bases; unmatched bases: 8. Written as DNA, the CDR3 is TGTGCCAGCAGTGAGACTAGCGGGGCGGATAAGTTCTTC. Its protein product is CASSETSGADKFF.

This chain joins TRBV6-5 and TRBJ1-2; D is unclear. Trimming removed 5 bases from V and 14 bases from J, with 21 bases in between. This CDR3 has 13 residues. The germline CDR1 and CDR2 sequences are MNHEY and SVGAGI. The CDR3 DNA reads TGTGCCAGCAGTGAAGATCCCGCCAGCCTCGGGACCTTC. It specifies CASSEDPASLGTF.

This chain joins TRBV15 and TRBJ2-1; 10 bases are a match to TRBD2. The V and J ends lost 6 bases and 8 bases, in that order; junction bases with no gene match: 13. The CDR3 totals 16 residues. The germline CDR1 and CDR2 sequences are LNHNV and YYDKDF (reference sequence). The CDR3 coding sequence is TGTGCCACCAGGGGGGGATCAAGCGGGAGGGTCTATGAGCAGTTCTTC. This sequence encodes CATRGGSSGRVYEQFF.

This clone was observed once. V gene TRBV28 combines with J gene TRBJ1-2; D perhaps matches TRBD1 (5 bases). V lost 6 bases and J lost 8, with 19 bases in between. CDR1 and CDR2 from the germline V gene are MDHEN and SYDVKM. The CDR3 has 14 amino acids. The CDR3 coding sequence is TGTGCCAGCAGGGGCCCTGGAGGGGCCCCGGGCTACACCTTC. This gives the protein CASRGPGGAPGYTF.

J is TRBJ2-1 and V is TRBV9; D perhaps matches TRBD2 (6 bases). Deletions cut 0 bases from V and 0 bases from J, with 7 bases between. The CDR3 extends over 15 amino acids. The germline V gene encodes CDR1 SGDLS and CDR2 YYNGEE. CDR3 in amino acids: CASSVDGGSYNEQFF. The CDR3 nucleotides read TGTGCCAGCAGCGTAGACGGGGGCTCCTACAATGAGCAGTTCTTC.

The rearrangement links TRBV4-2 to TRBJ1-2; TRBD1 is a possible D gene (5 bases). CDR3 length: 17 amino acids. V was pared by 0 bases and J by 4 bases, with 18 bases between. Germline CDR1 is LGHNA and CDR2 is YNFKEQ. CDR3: CASSQDVRQGGGYGYTF. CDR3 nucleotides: TGTGCCAGCAGCCAAGATGTTCGGCAGGGCGGGGGCTATGGCTACACCTTC.

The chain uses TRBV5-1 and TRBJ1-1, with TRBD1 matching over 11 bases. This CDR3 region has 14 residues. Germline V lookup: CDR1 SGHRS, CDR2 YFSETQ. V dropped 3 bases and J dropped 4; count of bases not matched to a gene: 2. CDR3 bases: TGCGCCAGCAGCTGGGGGACAGGGGGCACTGAAGCTTTCTTT. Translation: CASSWGTGGTEAFF.

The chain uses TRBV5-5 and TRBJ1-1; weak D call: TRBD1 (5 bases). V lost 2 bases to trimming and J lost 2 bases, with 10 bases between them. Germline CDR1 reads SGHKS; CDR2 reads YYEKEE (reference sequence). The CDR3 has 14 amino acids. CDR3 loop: CASSFIGANTEAFF. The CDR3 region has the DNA TGTGCCAGCAGCTTTATAGGGGCAAACACTGAAGCTTTCTTT.

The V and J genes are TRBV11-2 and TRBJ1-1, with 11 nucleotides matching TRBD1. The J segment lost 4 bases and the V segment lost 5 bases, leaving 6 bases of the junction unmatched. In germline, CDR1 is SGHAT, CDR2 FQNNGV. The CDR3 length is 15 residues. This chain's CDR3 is CASSPGQGGVTEAFF. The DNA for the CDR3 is TGTGCCAGCAGCCCGGGACAGGGGGGTGTCACTGAAGCTTTCTTT.

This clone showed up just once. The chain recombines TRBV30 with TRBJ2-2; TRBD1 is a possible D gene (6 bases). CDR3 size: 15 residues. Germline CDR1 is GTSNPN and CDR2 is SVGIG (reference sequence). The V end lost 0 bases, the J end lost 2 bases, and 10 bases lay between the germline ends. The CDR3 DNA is TGTGCCTGGAGTGTATTTGGGACAAACACCGGGGAGCTGTTTTTT. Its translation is CAWSVFGTNTGELFF.

CDR3: CASSDHRGARGGYTF. The CDR3 DNA follows: TGTGCCAGCAGCGACCACCGCGGAGCCCGGGGTGGCTACACCTTC. V usage is TRBV7-9 and J usage is TRBJ1-2; D not resolved. The CDR3 covers 15 residues. Germline loops: CDR1 SEHNR, CDR2 FQNEAQ (reference sequence). V lost 5 bases, J lost 7 bases, and 20 bases lay in between.

The DNA of the CDR3 is TGTGCCAGCAGCACGGGACTAGCGGGCACAGATACGCAGTATTTT. This gives the protein CASSTGLAGTDTQYF. J is TRBJ2-3 and V is TRBV7-9, with 11 bases lining up with TRBD2. This CDR3 comprises 15 residues. The junction had 2 bases not matched to a gene; V was cut back by 5 bases and J by 1 base. From germline, CDR1 is SEHNR and CDR2 FQNEAQ (reference sequence).

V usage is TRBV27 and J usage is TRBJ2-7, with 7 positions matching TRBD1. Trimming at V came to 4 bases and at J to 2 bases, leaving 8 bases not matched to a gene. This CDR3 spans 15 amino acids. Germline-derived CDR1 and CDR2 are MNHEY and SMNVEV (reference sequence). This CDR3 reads CASSSQTGSAYEQYF. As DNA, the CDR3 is TGTGCCAGCAGTTCCCAGACAGGGTCTGCCTACGAGCAGTACTTC.

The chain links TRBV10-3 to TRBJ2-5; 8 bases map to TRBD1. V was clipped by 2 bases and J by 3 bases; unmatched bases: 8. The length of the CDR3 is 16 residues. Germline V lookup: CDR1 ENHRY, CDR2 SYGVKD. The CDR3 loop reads CAISEGQGTHKETQYF. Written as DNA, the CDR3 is TGTGCCATCAGTGAGGGACAGGGAACCCACAAAGAGACCCAGTACTTC.

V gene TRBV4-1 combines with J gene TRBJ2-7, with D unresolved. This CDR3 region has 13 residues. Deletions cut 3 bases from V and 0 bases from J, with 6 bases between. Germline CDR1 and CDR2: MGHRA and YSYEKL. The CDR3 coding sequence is TGCGCCAGCAGCCACCCAGGCTCCTACGAGCAGTACTTC. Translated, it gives CASSHPGSYEQYF.

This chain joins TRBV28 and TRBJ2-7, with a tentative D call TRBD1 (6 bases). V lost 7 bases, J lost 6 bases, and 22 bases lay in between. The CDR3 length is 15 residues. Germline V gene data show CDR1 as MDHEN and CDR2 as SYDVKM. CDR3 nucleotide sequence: TGTGCCAGCACCCCCCCCACTCACAGGGTAGGCGAGCAGTACTTC. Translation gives CASTPPTHRVGEQYF.

The DNA of the CDR3 is TGTGCCAGCATTCAAGGGTCTAGCGGGGCCCAAGAGACCCAGTACTTC. Its translation is CASIQGSSGAQETQYF. The chain has TRBV2 and TRBJ2-5, with TRBD2 identical over 9 bases. Germline CDR1 and CDR2: SNHLY and FYNNEI. V trimming: 7 bases; J trimming: 1 base; junction bases outside the gene matches: 10. This CDR3 spans 16 amino acids.

CDR3 in amino acids: CASSQVHGGAGNEQFF. The DNA for the CDR3 is TGCGCCAGCAGCCAAGTCCACGGGGGGGCCGGGAATGAGCAGTTCTTC. The chain uses TRBV4-1 and TRBJ2-1; TRBD2 agrees at 8 bases. The CDR3 contains 16 residues. J gave up 7 bases and V 1 base, and 9 bases lay outside the gene matches. Germline CDR1 MGHRA, CDR2 YSYEKL.

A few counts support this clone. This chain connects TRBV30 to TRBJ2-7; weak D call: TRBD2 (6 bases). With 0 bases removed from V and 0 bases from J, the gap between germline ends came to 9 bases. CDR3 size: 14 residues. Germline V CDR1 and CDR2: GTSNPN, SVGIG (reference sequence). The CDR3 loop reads CAWSVTGSSYEQYF. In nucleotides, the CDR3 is TGTGCCTGGAGTGTCACCGGGAGCTCCTACGAGCAGTACTTC.

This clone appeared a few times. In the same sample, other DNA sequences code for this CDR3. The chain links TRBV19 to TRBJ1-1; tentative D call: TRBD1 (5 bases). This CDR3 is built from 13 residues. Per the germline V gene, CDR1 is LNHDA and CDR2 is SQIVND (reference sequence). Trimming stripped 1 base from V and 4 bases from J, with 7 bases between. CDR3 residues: CASSIGGGTEAFF. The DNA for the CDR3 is TGTGCCAGTAGTATAGGGGGCGGCACTGAAGCTTTCTTT.

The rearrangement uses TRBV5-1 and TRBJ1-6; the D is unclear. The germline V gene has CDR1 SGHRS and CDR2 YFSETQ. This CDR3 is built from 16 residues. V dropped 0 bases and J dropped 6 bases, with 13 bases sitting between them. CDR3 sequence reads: CASSLAVGKSNSPLHF. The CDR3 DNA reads TGCGCCAGCAGCTTGGCCGTCGGGAAAAGTAATTCACCCCTCCACTTT.

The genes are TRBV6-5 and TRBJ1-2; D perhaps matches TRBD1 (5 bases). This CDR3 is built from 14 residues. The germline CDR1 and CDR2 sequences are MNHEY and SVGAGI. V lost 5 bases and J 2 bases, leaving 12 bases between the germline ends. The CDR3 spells CASSGGGNNYGYTF. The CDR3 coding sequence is TGTGCCAGCAGTGGGGGAGGGAACAACTATGGCTACACCTTC.

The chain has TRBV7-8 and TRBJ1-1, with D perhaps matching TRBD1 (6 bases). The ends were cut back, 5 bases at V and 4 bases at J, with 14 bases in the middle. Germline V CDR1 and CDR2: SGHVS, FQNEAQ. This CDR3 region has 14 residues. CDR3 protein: CASSVQGSGTEAFF. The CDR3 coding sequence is TGTGCCAGCAGCGTACAGGGCTCTGGCACTGAAGCTTTCTTT.

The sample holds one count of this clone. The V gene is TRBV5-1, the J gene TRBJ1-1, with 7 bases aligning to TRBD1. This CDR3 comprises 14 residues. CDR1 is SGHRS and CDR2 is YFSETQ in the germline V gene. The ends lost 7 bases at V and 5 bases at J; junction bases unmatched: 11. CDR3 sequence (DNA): TGCGCCAGCTACGGGACAGCGCCGAAGACTGAAGCTTTCTTT. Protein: CASYGTAPKTEAFF.

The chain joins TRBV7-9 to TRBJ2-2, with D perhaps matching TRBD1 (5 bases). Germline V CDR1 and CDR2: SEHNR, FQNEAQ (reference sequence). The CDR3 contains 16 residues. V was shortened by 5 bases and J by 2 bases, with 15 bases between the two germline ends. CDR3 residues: CASSPADRPNTGELFF. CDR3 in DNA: TGTGCCAGCAGCCCGGCCGACAGACCCAACACCGGGGAGCTGTTTTTT.

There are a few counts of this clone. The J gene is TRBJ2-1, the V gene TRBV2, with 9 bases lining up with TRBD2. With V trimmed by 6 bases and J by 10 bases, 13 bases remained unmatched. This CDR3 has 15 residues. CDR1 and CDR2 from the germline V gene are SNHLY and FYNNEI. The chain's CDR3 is CASSMTSGPFGEQFF. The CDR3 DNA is TGTGCCAGCAGCATGACTAGCGGCCCCTTCGGAGAGCAGTTCTTC.

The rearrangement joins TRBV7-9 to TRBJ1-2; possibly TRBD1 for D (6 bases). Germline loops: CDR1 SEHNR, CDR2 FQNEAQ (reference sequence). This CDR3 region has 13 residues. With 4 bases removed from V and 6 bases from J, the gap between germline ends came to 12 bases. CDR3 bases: TGTGCCAGCAGCTCACTACAGGGAGATGGCTACACCTTC. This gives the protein CASSSLQGDGYTF. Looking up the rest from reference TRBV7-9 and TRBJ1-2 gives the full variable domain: DTGVSQNPRHKITKRGQNVTFRCDPISEHNRLYWYRQTLGQGPEFLTYFQNEAQLEKSRLLSDRFSAERPKGSFSTLEIQRTEQGDSAMYLCASSSLQGDGYTFGSGTRLTVV.

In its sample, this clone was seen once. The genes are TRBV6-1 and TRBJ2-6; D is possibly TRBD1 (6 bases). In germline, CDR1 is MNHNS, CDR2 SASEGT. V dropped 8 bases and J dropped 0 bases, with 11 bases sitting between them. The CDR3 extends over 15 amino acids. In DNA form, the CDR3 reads TGTGCCAGCTGGACAGTCAGCTCTGGGGCCAACGTCCTGACTTTC. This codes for CASWTVSSGANVLTF.